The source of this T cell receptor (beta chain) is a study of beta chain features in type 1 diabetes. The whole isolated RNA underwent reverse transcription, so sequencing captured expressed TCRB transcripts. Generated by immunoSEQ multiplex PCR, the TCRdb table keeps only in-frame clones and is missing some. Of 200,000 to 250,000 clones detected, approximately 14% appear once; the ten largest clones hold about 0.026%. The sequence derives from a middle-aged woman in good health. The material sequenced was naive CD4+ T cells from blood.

CDR3 loop: CASSPLSWAGSTDTQYF. CDR3 DNA: TGTGCCAGCAGTCCCCTTTCTTGGGCTGGTAGCACAGATACGCAGTATTTT. This rearrangement joins TRBV27 to TRBJ2-3; no clear D. CDR1 and CDR2 (germline): MNHEY, SMNVEV (reference sequence). The V and J ends lost 5 bases and 0 bases respectively, with 18 bases between them. The CDR3 consists of 17 residues.